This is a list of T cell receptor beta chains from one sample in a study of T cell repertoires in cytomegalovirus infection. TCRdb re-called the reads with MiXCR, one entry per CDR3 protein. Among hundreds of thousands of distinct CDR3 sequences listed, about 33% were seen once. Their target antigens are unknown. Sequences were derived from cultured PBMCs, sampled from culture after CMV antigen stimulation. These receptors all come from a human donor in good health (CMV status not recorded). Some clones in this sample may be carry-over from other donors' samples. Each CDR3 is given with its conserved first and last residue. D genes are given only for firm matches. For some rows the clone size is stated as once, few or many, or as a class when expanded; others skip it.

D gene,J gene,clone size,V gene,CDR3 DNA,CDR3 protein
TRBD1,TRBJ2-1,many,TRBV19,TGTGCCAGTAGCCTGATCAGGGGGACAACTACCTACAATGAGCAGTTCTTC,CASSLIRGTTTYNEQFF
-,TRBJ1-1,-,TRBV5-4,TGTGCCACCTTCCAGAGGAACACTGAAGCTTTCTTT,CATFQRNTEAFF
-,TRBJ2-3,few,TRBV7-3,TGTGCCAGCAGCTTTGATCGGGATAGCACAGATACGCAGTATTTT,CASSFDRDSTDTQYF
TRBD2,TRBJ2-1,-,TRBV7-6,TGTGCCAGCAGCCCACGAGCGGGAGAGCAGTTCTTC,CASSPRAGEQFF
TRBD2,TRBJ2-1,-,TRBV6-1,TGTGCCAGCAGGACTAGCGGGAGTGGTGAGCAGTTCTTC,CASRTSGSGEQFF
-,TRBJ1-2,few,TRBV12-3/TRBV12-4,TGTGCCAGTTCGAAACAGGGACACTATGGCTACACCTTC,CASSKQGHYGYTF
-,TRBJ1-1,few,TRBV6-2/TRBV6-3,TGTGCCAGCAGTTATCTCCGGGGCCCAGCCACTGAAGCTTTCTTT,CASSYLRGPATEAFF
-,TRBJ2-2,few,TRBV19,TGTGCCAGTAGTATCATGACAGGGAGGCCCGGGGAGCTGTTTTTT,CASSIMTGRPGELFF
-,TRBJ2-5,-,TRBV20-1,TGCAGTGGTCGGACAGAACAAGAGACCCAGTACTTC,CSGRTEQETQYF
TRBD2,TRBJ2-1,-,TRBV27,TGTGCCAGCAGTTTGCCGGGAGGGCCGTACAATGAGCAGTTCTTC,CASSLPGGPYNEQFF
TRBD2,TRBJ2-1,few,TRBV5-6,TGTGCCAGCAGCCCCGAGTCGGGTAGCGGGGGCGGTTTGACCTACAATGAGCAGTTCTTC,CASSPESGSGGGLTYNEQFF
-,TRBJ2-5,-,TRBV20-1,TGCAGTGCCGCACCGAGGCAAGAGACCCAGTACTTC,CSAAPRQETQYF
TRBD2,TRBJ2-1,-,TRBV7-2,TGTGCCAGCAGCCAGACTAGCGGATTCCCCAATGAGCAGTTCTTC,CASSQTSGFPNEQFF
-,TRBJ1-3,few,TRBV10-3,TGTGCCATCAAGGCCCAGAGCTCTGGAAACACCATATATTTT,CAIKAQSSGNTIYF